This is a list of T cell receptor beta chains from one sample in a study of CD8 T cells in Susac syndrome. TCRdb itself ran the immunoSEQ multiplex PCR reads through MiXCR, one entry per CDR3 protein. This sample has 180,000 or so distinct CDR3 sequences; 85% to 95% occur once, and the top ten carry 0.095% to 0.1%. The specimen sequenced was CD4+ T cells from PBMCs. These receptors came from a human donor with Susac syndrome. CDR3s include the opening cysteine and the closing phenylalanine or tryptophan. The D gene is left open where the match is weak. Clone size is stated in some rows and not others, as once, few, many or a class when expanded.

>TRBJ2-3|NA|TRBV29-1|NA
TGCAGCGTTGGTGAGGGGGATACGCAGTATTTT
CSVGEGDTQYF
>TRBJ1-5|NA|TRBV24-1|TRBD1
TGTGCCACCAGTGATCCTAAGACAGGGATCGATCAGCCCCAGCATTTT
CATSDPKTGIDQPQHF
>TRBJ2-1|NA|TRBV29-1|NA
TGCAGCGTTAAGCGGTCGGGGTACAATGAGCAGTTCTTC
CSVKRSGYNEQFF
>TRBJ2-2|NA|TRBV9|TRBD2
TGTGCCAGCAGCGCCCTAGCGGGAGTGAACACCGGGGAGCTGTTTTTT
CASSALAGVNTGELFF
>TRBJ2-3|once|TRBV10-3|NA
TGTGCCATCAACGAACGGGACTCTAAAACGCAGTATTTT
CAINERDSKTQYF
>TRBJ2-1|NA|TRBV12-3/TRBV12-4|NA
TGTGCCAGCAGTTTTGATCGCGGGGCGCCACTCAATGAGCAGTTCTTC
CASSFDRGAPLNEQFF
>TRBJ2-3|NA|TRBV29-1|TRBD2
TGCAGCGTGCGGACTAGCGGGAGCACAGATACGCAGTATTTT
CSVRTSGSTDTQYF
>TRBJ2-6|NA|TRBV25-1|NA
TGTGCCAGCAGTGAATGGGGCTCTGGGGCCAACGTCCTGACTTTC
CASSEWGSGANVLTF
>TRBJ1-1|NA|TRBV24-1|NA
TGTGCCACCAGTGACCCCAGGGGCCAGAACACTGAAGCTTTCTTT
CATSDPRGQNTEAFF
>TRBJ2-6|few|TRBV29-1|TRBD1
TGCAGCGTTGAAGCAGGGGGCAGGGCTGGGGCCAACGTCCTGACTTTC
CSVEAGGRAGANVLTF
>TRBJ1-6|once|TRBV11-2|TRBD1
TGTGCCAGCAGAGGCCTACAGGGGGGAAATTCACCCCTCCACTTT
CASRGLQGGNSPLHF
>TRBJ1-1|NA|TRBV29-1|NA
TGCAGCGTTGGGGTTCCGAACACTGAAGCTTTCTTT
CSVGVPNTEAFF
>TRBJ2-7|once|TRBV5-5|TRBD2
TGTGCCAGCAGCCTAGGACTAGCGGAGTACGAGCAGTACTTC
CASSLGLAEYEQYF
>TRBJ2-3|once|TRBV11-2|NA
TGTGCCAGCAGCTTAGAAGATGTCGGTACGCAGTATTTT
CASSLEDVGTQYF
>TRBJ1-1|NA|TRBV2|TRBD1
TGTGCCAGCAGTGAAGAGGGACAGGGTGATACTGAAGCTTTCTTT
CASSEEGQGDTEAFF
>TRBJ2-3|NA|TRBV7-2|NA
TGTGCCAGCGTAGGCGGCATCGTTAGGGATACGCAGTATTTT
CASVGGIVRDTQYF
>TRBJ2-5|once|TRBV9|NA
TGTGCCAGCAGCGTATTTGGTAGCGAGGTAGGGGAGACCCAGTACTTC
CASSVFGSEVGETQYF
>TRBJ2-6|NA|TRBV15|TRBD1
TGTGCCACCAGCAGAGGGGTTTCCAGGGGGCCTGGGGCCAACGTCCTGACTTTC
CATSRGVSRGPGANVLTF
>TRBJ1-2|NA|TRBV15|NA
TGTGCCACCAGCCGGGACACCACTCTCTATGGCTACACCTTC
CATSRDTTLYGYTF
>TRBJ1-1|NA|TRBV12-3/TRBV12-4|NA
TGTGCCAGCAGGACGGACTATTATGAAGCTTTCTTT
CASRTDYYEAFF
>TRBJ2-5|NA|TRBV5-4|TRBD2
TGTGCCAGCAGCCCTGGGGCTAGCGGGGGGGCCCAAGAGACCCAGTACTTC
CASSPGASGGAQETQYF
>TRBJ1-3|once|TRBV12-5|NA
TGTGCTAGTGGACGGGACTCTGGAAACACCATATATTTT
CASGRDSGNTIYF
>TRBJ2-7|NA|TRBV5-1|TRBD2
TGCGCCAGCAGCTTGGGGACTAGCGAACCGTACTTC
CASSLGTSEPYF
>TRBJ2-7|once|TRBV5-6|TRBD1
TGTGCCAGCAGGTCCGGGACAGGGGGGTACGAGCAGTACTTC
CASRSGTGGYEQYF
>TRBJ1-5|NA|TRBV5-4|TRBD1
TGTGCCAGCAGCCCCACACCACTCGGACAGGGTCATCAGCCCCAGCATTTT
CASSPTPLGQGHQPQHF
>TRBJ1-5|NA|TRBV7-2|NA
TGTGCCAGCAGCTCAAAGGGGGGGTGGGATAGCAATCAGCCCCAGCATTTT
CASSSKGGWDSNQPQHF
>TRBJ2-5|NA|TRBV7-8|NA
TGTGCCAGCAACTTCGTCGGAGGCTACCAAGAGACCCAGTACTTC
CASNFVGGYQETQYF
>TRBJ2-7|NA|TRBV5-4|TRBD1
TGTGCACCGACAGGGAGCTACGAGCAGTACTTC
CAPTGSYEQYF
>TRBJ2-5|NA|TRBV3-1|NA
TGTGCCAGCAGCCATTCTTATGGAGGGGGCCAAGAGACCCAGTACTTC
CASSHSYGGGQETQYF
>TRBJ2-1|NA|TRBV20-1|NA
TGCAGTTTAGCGTTGCATGAGCAGTTCTTC
CSLALHEQFF
>TRBJ2-3|NA|TRBV20-1|NA
TGCAGTGGCAGCCAAACTAGCACAGATACGCAGTATTTT
CSGSQTSTDTQYF
>TRBJ2-5|NA|TRBV5-1|NA
TGCGCCAGCAGCTTGGGCAGGGGCGTAAAAGAGACCCAGTACTTC
CASSLGRGVKETQYF
>TRBJ2-7|NA|TRBV6-2/TRBV6-3|TRBD1
TGTGCCAGCAGTTTACGACAGGGGCGATACGAGCAGTACTTC
CASSLRQGRYEQYF
>TRBJ1-2|NA|TRBV11-2|TRBD1
TGTGCCAGCAGCCGAATCGGACAGGGGAATTGGTATGGCTACACCTTC
CASSRIGQGNWYGYTF
>TRBJ2-1|NA|TRBV5-5|NA
TGTGCCAGCAGCTTGGGACGGCTAGCCTACAATGAGCAGTTCTTC
CASSLGRLAYNEQFF
>TRBJ2-1|NA|TRBV7-2|NA
TGTGCCAGCAGCCGAACCTTCGGGCGGAGCTACAATGAGCAGTTCTTC
CASSRTFGRSYNEQFF
>TRBJ2-1|NA|TRBV9|TRBD2
TGTGCCAGCAGCGTAGGGCTAGCGGTCGAGCAGTTCTTC
CASSVGLAVEQFF
>TRBJ1-2|NA|TRBV2|NA
TGTGCCAGCACCAGGGGCTTCGGCTATGGCTACACCTTC
CASTRGFGYGYTF
>TRBJ2-3|once|TRBV7-2|TRBD2
TGTGCCAGCAGCTTAGACCCGGGGGGGATTTTTGGTACGCAGTATTTT
CASSLDPGGIFGTQYF
>TRBJ1-6|NA|TRBV5-1|NA
TGCGCCAGCAGCTTGCGGGGCACGAGCTCCTATAATTCACCCCTCCACTTT
CASSLRGTSSYNSPLHF